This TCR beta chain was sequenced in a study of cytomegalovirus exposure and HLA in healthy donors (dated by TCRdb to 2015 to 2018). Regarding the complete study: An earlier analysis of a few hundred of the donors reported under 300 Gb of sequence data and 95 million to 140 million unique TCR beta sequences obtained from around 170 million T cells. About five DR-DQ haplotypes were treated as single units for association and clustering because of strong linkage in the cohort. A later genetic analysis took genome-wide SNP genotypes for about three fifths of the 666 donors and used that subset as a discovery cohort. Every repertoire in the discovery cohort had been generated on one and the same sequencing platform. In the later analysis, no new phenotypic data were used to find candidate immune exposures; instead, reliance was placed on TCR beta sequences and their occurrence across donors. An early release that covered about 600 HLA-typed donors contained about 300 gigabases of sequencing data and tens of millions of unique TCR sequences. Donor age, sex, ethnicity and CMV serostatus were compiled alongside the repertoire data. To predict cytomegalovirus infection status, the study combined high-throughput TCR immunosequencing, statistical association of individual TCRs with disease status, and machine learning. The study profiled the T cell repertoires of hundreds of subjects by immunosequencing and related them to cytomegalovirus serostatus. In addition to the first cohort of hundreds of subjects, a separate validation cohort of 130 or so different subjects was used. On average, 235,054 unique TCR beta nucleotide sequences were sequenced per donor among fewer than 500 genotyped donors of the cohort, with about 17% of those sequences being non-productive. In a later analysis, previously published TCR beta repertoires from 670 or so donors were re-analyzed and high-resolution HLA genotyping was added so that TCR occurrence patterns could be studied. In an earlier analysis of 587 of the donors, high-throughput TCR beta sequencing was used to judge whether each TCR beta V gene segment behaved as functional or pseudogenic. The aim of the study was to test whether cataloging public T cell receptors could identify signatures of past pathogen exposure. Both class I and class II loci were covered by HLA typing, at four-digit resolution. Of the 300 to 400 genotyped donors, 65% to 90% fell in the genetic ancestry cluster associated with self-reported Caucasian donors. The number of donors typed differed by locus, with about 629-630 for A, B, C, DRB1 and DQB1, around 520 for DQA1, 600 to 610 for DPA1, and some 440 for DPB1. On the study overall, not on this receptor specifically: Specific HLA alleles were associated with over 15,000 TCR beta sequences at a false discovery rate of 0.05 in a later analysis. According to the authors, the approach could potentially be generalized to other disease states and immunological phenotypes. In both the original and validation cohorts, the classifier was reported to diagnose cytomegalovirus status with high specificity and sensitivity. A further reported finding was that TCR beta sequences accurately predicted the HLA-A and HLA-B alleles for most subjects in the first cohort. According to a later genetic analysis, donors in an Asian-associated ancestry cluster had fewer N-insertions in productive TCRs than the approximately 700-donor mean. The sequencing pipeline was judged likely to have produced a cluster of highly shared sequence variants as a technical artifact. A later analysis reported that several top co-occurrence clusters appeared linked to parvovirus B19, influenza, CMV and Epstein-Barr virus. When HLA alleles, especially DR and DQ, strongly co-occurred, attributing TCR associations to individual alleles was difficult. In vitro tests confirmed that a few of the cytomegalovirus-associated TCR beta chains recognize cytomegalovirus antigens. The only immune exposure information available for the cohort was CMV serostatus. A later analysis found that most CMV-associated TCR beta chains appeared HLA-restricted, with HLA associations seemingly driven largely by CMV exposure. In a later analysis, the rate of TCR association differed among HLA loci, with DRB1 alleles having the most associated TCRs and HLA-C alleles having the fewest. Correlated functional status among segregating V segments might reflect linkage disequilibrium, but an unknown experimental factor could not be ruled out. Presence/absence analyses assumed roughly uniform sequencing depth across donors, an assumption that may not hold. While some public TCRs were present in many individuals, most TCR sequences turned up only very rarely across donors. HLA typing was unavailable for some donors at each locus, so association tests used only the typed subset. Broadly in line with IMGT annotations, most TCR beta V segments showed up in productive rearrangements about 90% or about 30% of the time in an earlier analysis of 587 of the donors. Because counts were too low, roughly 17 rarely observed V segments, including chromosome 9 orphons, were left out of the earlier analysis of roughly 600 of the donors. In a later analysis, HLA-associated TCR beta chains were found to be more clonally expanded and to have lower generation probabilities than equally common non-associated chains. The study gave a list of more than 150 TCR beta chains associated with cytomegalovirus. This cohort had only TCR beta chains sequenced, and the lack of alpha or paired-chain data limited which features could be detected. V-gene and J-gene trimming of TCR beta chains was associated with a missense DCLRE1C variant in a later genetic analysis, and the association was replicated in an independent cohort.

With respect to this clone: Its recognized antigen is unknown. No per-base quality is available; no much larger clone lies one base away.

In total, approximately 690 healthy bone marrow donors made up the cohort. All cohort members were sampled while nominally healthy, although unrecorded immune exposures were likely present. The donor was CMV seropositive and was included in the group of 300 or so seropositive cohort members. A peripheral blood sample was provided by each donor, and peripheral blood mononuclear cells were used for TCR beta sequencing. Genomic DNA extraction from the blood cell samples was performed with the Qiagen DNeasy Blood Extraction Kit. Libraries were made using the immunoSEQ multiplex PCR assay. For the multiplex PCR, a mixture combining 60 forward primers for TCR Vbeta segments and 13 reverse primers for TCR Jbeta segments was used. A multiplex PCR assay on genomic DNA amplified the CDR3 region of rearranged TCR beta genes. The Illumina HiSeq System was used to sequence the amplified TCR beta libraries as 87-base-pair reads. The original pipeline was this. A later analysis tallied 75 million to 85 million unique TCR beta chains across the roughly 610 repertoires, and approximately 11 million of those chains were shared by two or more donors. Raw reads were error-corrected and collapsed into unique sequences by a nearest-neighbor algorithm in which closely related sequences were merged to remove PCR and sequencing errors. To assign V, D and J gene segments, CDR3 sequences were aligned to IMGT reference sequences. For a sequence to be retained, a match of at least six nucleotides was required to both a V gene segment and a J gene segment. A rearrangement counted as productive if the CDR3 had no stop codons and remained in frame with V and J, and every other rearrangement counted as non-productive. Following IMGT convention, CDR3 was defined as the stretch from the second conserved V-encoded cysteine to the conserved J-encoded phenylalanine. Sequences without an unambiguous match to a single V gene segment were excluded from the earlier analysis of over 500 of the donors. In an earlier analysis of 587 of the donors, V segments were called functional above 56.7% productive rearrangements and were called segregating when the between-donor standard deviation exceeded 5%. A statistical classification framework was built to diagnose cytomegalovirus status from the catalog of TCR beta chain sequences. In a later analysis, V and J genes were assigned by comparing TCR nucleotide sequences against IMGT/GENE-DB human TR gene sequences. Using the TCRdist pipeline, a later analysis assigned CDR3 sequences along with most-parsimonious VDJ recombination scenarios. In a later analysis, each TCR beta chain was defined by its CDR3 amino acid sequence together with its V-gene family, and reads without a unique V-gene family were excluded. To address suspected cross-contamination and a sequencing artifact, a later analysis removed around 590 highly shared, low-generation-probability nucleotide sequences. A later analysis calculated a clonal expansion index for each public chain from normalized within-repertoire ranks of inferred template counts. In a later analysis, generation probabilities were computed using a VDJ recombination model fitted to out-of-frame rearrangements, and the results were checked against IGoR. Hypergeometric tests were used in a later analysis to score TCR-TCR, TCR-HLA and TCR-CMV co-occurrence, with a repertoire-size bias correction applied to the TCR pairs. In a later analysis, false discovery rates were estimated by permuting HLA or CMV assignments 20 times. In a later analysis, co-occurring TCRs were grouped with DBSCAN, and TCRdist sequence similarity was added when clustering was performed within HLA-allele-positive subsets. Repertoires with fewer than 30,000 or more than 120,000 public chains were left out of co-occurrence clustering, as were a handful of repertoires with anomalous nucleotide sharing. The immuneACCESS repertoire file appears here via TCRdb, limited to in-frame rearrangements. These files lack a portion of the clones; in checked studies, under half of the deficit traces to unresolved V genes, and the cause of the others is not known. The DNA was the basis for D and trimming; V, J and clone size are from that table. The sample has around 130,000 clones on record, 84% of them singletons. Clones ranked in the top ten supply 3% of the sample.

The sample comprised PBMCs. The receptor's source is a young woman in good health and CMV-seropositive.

CDR3 reads: CASSRQANTEAFF. At the DNA level, the sequence is TGTGCCAGTAGTCGGCAGGCGAACACTGAAGCTTTCTTT. The V and J segments used are TRBV19 and TRBJ1-1, with the D gene call left open. CDR1 and CDR2 are read off the germline V gene (reference sequence) as LNHDA and SQIVND. The CDR3 numbers 13 residues from cysteine through phenylalanine. Of all the DNA, just the CDR3 is kept, 39 bases in frame from base 1. V and J are truncated by 5 bases and 1 base respectively, leaving an intervening sequence of 8 bases.